This T cell receptor (beta chain) was captured in a study of T cell changes during pregnancy in multiple sclerosis. The CDR3 covers 15 residues. From germline, CDR1 is SGHVS and CDR2 FNYEAQ. V dropped 3 bases and J dropped 2 bases, with 12 bases sitting between them. The table came from immunoSEQ multiplex PCR; TCRdb's copy has only in-frame clones and leaves some out. The table has fewer than 110,000 clones, 92% seen once. The chain recombines TRBV7-6 with TRBJ2-3, with unresolved D. The TCR sequence derives from a female donor with multiple sclerosis, enrolled in a pregnancy study. Sequencing was performed on peripheral blood, taken after pregnancy. CDR3 nucleotides: TGTGCCAGCAGCTTTAAGCAACCCTCCACAGATACGCAGTATTTT. Protein: CASSFKQPSTDTQYF. The full variable domain, in which reference TRBV7-6 and TRBJ2-3 provide the parts outside the CDR3, is GAGVSQSPRYKVTKRGQDVALRCDPISGHVSLYWYRQALGQGPEFLTYFNYEAQQDKSGLPNDRFSAERPEGSISTLTIQRTEQRDSAMYRCASSFKQPSTDTQYFGPGTRLTVL.